These 24 T cell receptor beta chains were sequenced from one sample in a study of regulatory T cells in long-lasting Graves disease. Sequencing libraries for TCR beta were prepared with iRepertoire HTBI primers and Arm-PCR of CDR3 regions. TCRdb re-called the multiplex PCR reads with MiXCR, one entry per CDR3 protein. Among some 470,000 distinct CDR3 sequences, roughly 21% were seen once, and the ten largest hold 6.5% to 9%. Time point given: persistent/refractory GD, antithyroid drugs over 5 years with positive TRAb. Generation of the TCR library employed RNA extracted from PBMCs. The source was peripheral blood mononuclear cells (PBMCs), collected when the disease was refractory, from a patient treated with antithyroid drugs. Receptor source: a female donor with Graves disease.

The gene calls are TRBV12-3 or TRBV12-4 and TRBJ2-2, with 10 bases that match TRBD1. With V trimmed by 6 bases and J by 7 bases, 11 bases remained unmatched. CDR3 length equals 16 residues. The CDR3 coding sequence is TGTGCCAGCAGCCCACCGGGACAGGGGAGGAACGGGGAGCTGTTTTTT. Amino acid sequence: CASSPPGQGRNGELFF.

V gene TRBV4-3 combines with J gene TRBJ2-5; D possibly corresponds to TRBD2 (5 bases). Germline assignment: CDR1 LGHNA and CDR2 YSLEER. This CDR3 has 14 amino acids. Between the trimmed V and J ends, which lost 4 bases and 3 bases, there was a span of 12 bases. CDR3 protein: CASSPDYPEETQYF. In nucleotides, the CDR3 is TGCGCCAGCAGCCCCGACTATCCTGAAGAGACCCAGTACTTC.

This clonotype was seen many times. This chain uses TRBV9 with TRBJ1-5; TRBD1 matches at 9 bases. From germline, CDR1 is SGDLS and CDR2 YYNGEE. The CDR3 covers 17 residues. V lost 0 bases, J lost 4 bases, and 8 bases stayed unmatched. The CDR3 protein is CASSVGPGQGANQPQHF. In nucleotides, the CDR3 is TGTGCCAGCAGCGTAGGACCGGGACAGGGAGCTAATCAGCCCCAGCATTTT.

Many counts were recorded for this clonotype. The chain employs TRBV27 and TRBJ2-7; possible D gene TRBD2, 6 bases. Germline CDR1 and CDR2: MNHEY and SMNVEV (reference sequence). This CDR3 spans 14 amino acids. Between the trimmed V and J ends, which lost 6 bases and 3 bases, there was a span of 15 bases. The CDR3 DNA reads as TGTGCCAGCAGCCGTAGCGGAGGGAACTACGAGCAGTACTTC. It specifies CASSRSGGNYEQYF.

The chain combines TRBV5-1 with TRBJ1-1; a weak D match, TRBD1 (5 bases). CDR1 is SGHRS, CDR2 YFSETQ, per germline. V lost 1 base to trimming and J lost 4 bases, with 14 bases between them. This CDR3 comprises 15 residues. CDR3 sequence: CASSLQWGGATEAFF. CDR3 coding DNA: TGCGCCAGCAGCTTGCAATGGGGTGGGGCCACTGAAGCTTTCTTT.

The V and J genes are TRBV7-2 and TRBJ2-4; 7 positions agree with TRBD1. Germline CDR1 reads SGHTA; CDR2 reads FQGNSA. This CDR3 has 16 amino acids. Germline trimming cut 11 bases from V and 3 bases from J; bases unmatched to any gene: 16. Here the CDR3 reads CASRGRGLGVKNIQYF. The CDR3 DNA sequence: TGTGCCTCGAGGGGGCGCGGTCTTGGAGTCAAAAACATTCAGTACTTC. Drawing the rest from reference TRBV7-2 and TRBJ2-4, the complete variable domain is GAGVSQSPSNKVTEKGKDVELRCDPISGHTALYWYRQSLGQGLEFLIYFQGNSAPDKSGLPSDRFSAERTGGSVSTLTIQRTQQEDSAVYLCASRGRGLGVKNIQYFGAGTRLSVL.

As for this clonotype: A much larger clone is a single base away; this may be a read error. This sequence joins TRBV6-2 or TRBV6-3 and TRBJ1-2, with D possibly TRBD1 on 5 matching bases. This CDR3 comprises 15 residues. Germline CDR1 MNHEY, CDR2 SVGEGT. The DNA of the CDR3 is TGTGCCAGCAGTTACTCCTCCGAGGGGAAGAAGGGCTACGCCTTC. Translated, it gives CASSYSSEGKKGYAF.

This clonotype was observed a few times. Compared with germline, one end of the junction differs, possibly owing to a read error. The V gene is TRBV12-3 or TRBV12-4, the J gene TRBJ1-1; D is possibly TRBD1 (6 bases). This CDR3 has 15 residues. The CDR3 DNA sequence: TGTGCCGGCAGTTTGAGAGGGGGTCGAGACACTGAAGCTTTCTTT. Protein sequence: CAGSLRGGRDTEAFF.

In this sample, this clonotype turned up many times. An end of the junction does not agree with germline; a read error may underlie this. This chain joins TRBV28 and TRBJ2-7; D could derive from TRBD1 or TRBD2 (5 bases each). The CDR3 spans 15 residues. Per germline, CDR1 MDHEN and CDR2 SYDVKM. CDR3 DNA: TGCGCCAGCAGCCCCGGGGACGGCAGCTCCTACGAGCAGTACTTC. This codes for CASSPGDGSSYEQYF.

This clonotype was picked up many times. The chain combines TRBV6-5 with TRBJ1-5; TRBD1 matches at 7 bases. Germline CDR1 MNHEY, CDR2 SVGAGI. The CDR3 has 16 amino acids. V shed 2 bases and J 0 bases; nucleotides not matched to a gene: 4. Here the CDR3 DNA reads TGTGCCAGCAGTTACAGCGGGACAGCTAGCAATCAGCCCCAGCATTTT. This gives the protein CASSYSGTASNQPQHF.

This clonotype was seen a handful of times. The chain combines TRBV11-2 with TRBJ2-5; TRBD1 matches 10 bases. The CDR3 extends over 15 amino acids. Looked up from germline, CDR1 is SGHAT and CDR2 is FQNNGV. Trimming removed 7 bases from V and 6 bases from J; junction bases left unmatched: 11. The CDR3 nucleotides are TGTGCCAGCACCTCGGTGACAGGGGGCAGGAAGACCCAGTACTTC. This codes for CASTSVTGGRKTQYF.

The sample holds a few counts of this clonotype. The genes are TRBV29-1 and TRBJ1-1; D is unclear. V shed 7 bases and J shed 2 bases, with 11 bases lying between them. The CDR3 is 12 amino acids. Germline loops: CDR1 SQVTM, CDR2 ANQGSEA. The chain's CDR3 is CSAAEVNTEAFF. The CDR3 DNA reads as TGCAGCGCCGCCGAGGTTAACACTGAAGCTTTCTTT.

This clonotype has at least ten counts. The gene calls are TRBV13 and TRBJ1-1; no reliable D call. Germline loops: CDR1 PRHDT, CDR2 FYEKMQ (reference sequence). The CDR3 has 13 amino acids. The germline V and J ends were trimmed by 5 bases and 1 base, with 8 bases remaining between them. In DNA form, the CDR3 reads TGTGCCAGCAGCCCAAGTGGGAACACTGAAGCTTTCTTT. This codes for CASSPSGNTEAFF.

Comments on this clonotype: A read error may explain this, as a much larger clone is one base away. The chain employs TRBV6-2 or TRBV6-3 and TRBJ1-1; no clear D gene. The length of the CDR3 is 13 residues. Germline V gives CDR1 MNHEY, CDR2 SVGEGT. The CDR3: CASSYEMTTGAFF. CDR3 bases: TGTGCCAGCAGTTACGAGATGACAACTGGAGCTTTCTTT.

This clonotype was observed a few times. The chain couples TRBV3-1 to TRBJ1-2; 8 positions agree with TRBD1. CDR3 length equals 17 residues. J gave up 6 bases and V 2 bases, and 14 bases lay outside the gene matches. Germline assignment: CDR1 LGHDT and CDR2 YNNKEL (reference sequence). CDR3 amino acids: CASSQTLAGGLSNGYTF. In DNA form, the CDR3 reads TGTGCCAGCAGCCAAACGTTGGCAGGGGGCCTATCTAATGGCTACACCTTC.

This clonotype was counted a few times. The chain carries TRBV18 and TRBJ1-4; possible D gene TRBD1, 5 bases. V gave up 3 bases and J gave up 8 bases, with 16 bases separating them. This CDR3 spans 15 amino acids. Germline CDR1 and CDR2: KGHSH and LQKENI. The CDR3 sequence: CASSPQAGDEEKLFF. The DNA of the CDR3 is TGTGCCAGCTCACCCCAGGCGGGGGATGAAGAAAAACTGTTTTTT.

As for this clonotype: A read error is likely here: a far larger clone is one base away. The chain uses TRBV13 and TRBJ1-5; D not resolved. Trimming left V 4 bases short and J 4 bases short, with 11 bases between. The CDR3 consists of 14 residues. The germline gives CDR1 PRHDT, CDR2 FYEKMQ (reference sequence). Here the CDR3 DNA reads TGTGCCAGCAGCTCCACTCCCCGAAATCAGCCCCAGCATTTT. Translation: CASSSTPRNQPQHF.

About this clonotype itself: A much bigger clone sits one base away, suggesting this may be a read error. This rearrangement joins TRBV19 to TRBJ2-5, with D unclear. This CDR3 has 13 residues. The V gene's germline CDR1 is LNHDA and CDR2 SQIVND (reference sequence). The CDR3 protein is CASRGGRQEAQYF. CDR3 in DNA: TGTGCCAGTAGAGGCGGTCGCCAAGAGGCCCAGTACTTC. The variable domain in full, completed from reference TRBV19 and TRBJ2-5, reads DGGITQSPKYLFRKEGQNVTLSCEQNLNHDAMYWYRQDPGQGLRLIYYSQIVNDFQKGDIAEGYSVSREKKESFPLTVTSAQKNPTAFYLCASRGGRQEAQYFGPGTRLLVL.

This clonotype was observed at least ten times. The rearrangement joins TRBV2 to TRBJ2-5; 7 bases fit TRBD2. Germline assignment: CDR1 SNHLY and CDR2 FYNNEI. The CDR3 is made up of 14 amino acids. With V trimmed by 6 bases and J by 3 bases, 7 bases remained unmatched. CDR3 amino acids: CASRAEGGEETQYF. In DNA, the CDR3 is TGTGCCAGCAGAGCGGAGGGAGGGGAAGAGACCCAGTACTTC.

This clonotype was recorded at least ten times. CDR3 in amino acids: CASSVDGDSAEAFF. CDR3 DNA: TGTGCCAGCAGCGTAGATGGGGACAGCGCTGAAGCTTTCTTT. V and J are TRBV9 and TRBJ1-1; 7 nucleotides align to TRBD1. From germline, CDR1 is SGDLS and CDR2 YYNGEE. The CDR3 sequence is 14 residues long. Unmatched junction bases numbered 5, after V lost 0 bases and J lost 6 bases.

At least ten counts were recorded for this clonotype. This chain links TRBV6-1 with TRBJ1-1; possible D gene TRBD1, 5 bases. The CDR3 length is 12 residues. V lost 6 bases, J lost 7 bases, and 12 bases lay in between. CDR1 and CDR2 from the germline V gene are MNHNS and SASEGT. CDR3 nucleotide sequence: TGTGCCAGCAGGGGGGGGGATATTGAAGCTTTCTTT. It translates to CASRGGDIEAFF.

In this sample, this clonotype turned up many times. The rearrangement joins TRBV7-8 to TRBJ2-5; no reliable D call. The CDR3 length is 13 residues. Trimming took 3 bases from V and 5 from J, leaving 10 bases between them. Germline V gives CDR1 SGHVS, CDR2 FQNEAQ. In DNA form, the CDR3 reads TGTGCCAGCAGCTTCAGACATGGGGAGACCCAGTACTTC. Translation: CASSFRHGETQYF.

This clonotype was recorded at least ten times. The chain recombines TRBV20-1 with TRBJ2-5; 7 nucleotides line up with TRBD1. The junction had 6 bases not matched to a gene; V was cut back by 0 bases and J by 5 bases. Germline assignment: CDR1 DFQATT and CDR2 SNEGSKA (reference sequence). CDR3 length: 14 amino acids. The CDR3 is CSARDDREGETQYF. CDR3 DNA sequence: TGCAGTGCTAGAGATGACAGGGAAGGGGAGACCCAGTACTTC.

The table lists this clonotype with a few counts. Written as DNA, the CDR3 is TGTGCCAGTAGTATACAGGGCGATGGAACGGCTGAAGCTTTCTTT. The encoded protein is CASSIQGDGTAEAFF. This chain connects TRBV19 to TRBJ1-1; D is perhaps TRBD1 (5 bases). Deletions cut 2 bases from V and 6 bases from J, with 16 bases between. The CDR3 runs to 15 residues. Germline CDR1 LNHDA, CDR2 SQIVND (reference sequence).